The clone carrying this TCR beta chain was recorded at least ten times. Indicated time point: before trial treatment. Patients qualified if they had advanced solid tumors that lacked tumor-infiltrating lymphocytes. With TRAV- and TRBV-specific primers, first-strand cDNA was made, covering the alpha and beta chains. The PCR that amplified TCRs ran for 15 to 25 cycles, relying on a constant-region primer and a V-primer adapter. TCRdb reprocessed the reads via MiXCR and lists one record per CDR3 protein. The data hold 60,000 to 90,000 distinct CDR3 sequences, with about a third observed a single time. CDR3 size: 14 residues. Trimming took off 0 bases at V and 10 bases at J, with 12 bases between the two ends. The V gene's germline CDR1 is MNHEY and CDR2 SVGEGT. These data come from a study of low-dose radiotherapy and immunotherapy resistance in tumors. As for the study in general: The study delivered 0.5 Gy per fraction every 2 weeks to Cohort 1, totaling 6.5 Gy. Study patients were administered oral aspirin at 300 mg daily for four cycles from cycle 1 day 1.

The J gene is TRBJ2-2, the V gene TRBV6-2 or TRBV6-3, with D possibly TRBD2 on 6 matching bases. This sequence was found in a female donor with ovarian cancer. Specimen: PBMCs, collected before treatment. CDR3 in DNA: TGTGCCAGCAGTTACTCGACGGGGGTTAAGGAGCTGTTTTTT. Its protein is CASSYSTGVKELFF.